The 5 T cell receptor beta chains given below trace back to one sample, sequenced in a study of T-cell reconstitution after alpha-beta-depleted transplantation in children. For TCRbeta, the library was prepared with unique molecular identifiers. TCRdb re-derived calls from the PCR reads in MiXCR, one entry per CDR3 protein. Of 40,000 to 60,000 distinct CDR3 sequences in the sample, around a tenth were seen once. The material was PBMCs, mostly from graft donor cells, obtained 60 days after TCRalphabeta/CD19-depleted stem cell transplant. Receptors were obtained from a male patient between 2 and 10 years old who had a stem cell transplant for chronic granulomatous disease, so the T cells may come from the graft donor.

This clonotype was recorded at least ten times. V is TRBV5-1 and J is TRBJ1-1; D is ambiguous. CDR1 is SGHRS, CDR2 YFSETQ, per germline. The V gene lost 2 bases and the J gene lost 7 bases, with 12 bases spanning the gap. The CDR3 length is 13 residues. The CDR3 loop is CASSFNSNNEAFF. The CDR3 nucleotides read TGCGCCAGCAGCTTTAACAGTAATAATGAAGCTTTCTTT.

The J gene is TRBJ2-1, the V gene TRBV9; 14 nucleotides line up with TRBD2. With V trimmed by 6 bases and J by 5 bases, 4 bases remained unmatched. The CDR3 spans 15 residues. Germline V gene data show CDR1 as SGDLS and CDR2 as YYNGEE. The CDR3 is CASNPGLAGDNEQFF. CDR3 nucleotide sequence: TGTGCCAGCAATCCGGGACTAGCGGGAGACAATGAGCAGTTCTTC.

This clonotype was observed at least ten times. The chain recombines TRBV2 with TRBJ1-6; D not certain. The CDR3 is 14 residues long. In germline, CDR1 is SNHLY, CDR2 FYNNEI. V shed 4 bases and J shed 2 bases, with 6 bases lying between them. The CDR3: CASSGLPYNSPLHF. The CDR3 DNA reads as TGTGCCAGCAGTGGACTGCCCTATAATTCACCCCTCCACTTT.

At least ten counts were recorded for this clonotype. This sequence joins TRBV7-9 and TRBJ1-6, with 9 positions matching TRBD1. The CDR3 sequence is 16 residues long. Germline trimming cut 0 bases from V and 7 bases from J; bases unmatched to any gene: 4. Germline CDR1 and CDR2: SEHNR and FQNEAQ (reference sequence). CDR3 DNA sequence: TGTGCCAGCAGCTTAGCCGGGACAGGGTTGAATTCACCCCTCCACTTT. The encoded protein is CASSLAGTGLNSPLHF. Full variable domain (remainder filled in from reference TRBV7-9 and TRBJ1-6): DTGVSQNPRHKITKRGQNVTFRCDPISEHNRLYWYRQTLGQGPEFLTYFQNEAQLEKSRLLSDRFSAERPKGSFSTLEIQRTEQGDSAMYLCASSLAGTGLNSPLHFGNGTRLTVT.

CDR3 sequence (DNA): TGTGCCAGCAGCCATCCCAGGGGGCGGGGCTACACCTTC. Protein product: CASSHPRGRGYTF. The chain carries TRBV3-1 and TRBJ1-2; TRBD1 aligns across 8 bases. In germline, CDR1 is LGHDT, CDR2 YNNKEL (reference sequence). V dropped 3 bases and J dropped 8; count of bases not matched to a gene: 5. This CDR3 comprises 13 residues.